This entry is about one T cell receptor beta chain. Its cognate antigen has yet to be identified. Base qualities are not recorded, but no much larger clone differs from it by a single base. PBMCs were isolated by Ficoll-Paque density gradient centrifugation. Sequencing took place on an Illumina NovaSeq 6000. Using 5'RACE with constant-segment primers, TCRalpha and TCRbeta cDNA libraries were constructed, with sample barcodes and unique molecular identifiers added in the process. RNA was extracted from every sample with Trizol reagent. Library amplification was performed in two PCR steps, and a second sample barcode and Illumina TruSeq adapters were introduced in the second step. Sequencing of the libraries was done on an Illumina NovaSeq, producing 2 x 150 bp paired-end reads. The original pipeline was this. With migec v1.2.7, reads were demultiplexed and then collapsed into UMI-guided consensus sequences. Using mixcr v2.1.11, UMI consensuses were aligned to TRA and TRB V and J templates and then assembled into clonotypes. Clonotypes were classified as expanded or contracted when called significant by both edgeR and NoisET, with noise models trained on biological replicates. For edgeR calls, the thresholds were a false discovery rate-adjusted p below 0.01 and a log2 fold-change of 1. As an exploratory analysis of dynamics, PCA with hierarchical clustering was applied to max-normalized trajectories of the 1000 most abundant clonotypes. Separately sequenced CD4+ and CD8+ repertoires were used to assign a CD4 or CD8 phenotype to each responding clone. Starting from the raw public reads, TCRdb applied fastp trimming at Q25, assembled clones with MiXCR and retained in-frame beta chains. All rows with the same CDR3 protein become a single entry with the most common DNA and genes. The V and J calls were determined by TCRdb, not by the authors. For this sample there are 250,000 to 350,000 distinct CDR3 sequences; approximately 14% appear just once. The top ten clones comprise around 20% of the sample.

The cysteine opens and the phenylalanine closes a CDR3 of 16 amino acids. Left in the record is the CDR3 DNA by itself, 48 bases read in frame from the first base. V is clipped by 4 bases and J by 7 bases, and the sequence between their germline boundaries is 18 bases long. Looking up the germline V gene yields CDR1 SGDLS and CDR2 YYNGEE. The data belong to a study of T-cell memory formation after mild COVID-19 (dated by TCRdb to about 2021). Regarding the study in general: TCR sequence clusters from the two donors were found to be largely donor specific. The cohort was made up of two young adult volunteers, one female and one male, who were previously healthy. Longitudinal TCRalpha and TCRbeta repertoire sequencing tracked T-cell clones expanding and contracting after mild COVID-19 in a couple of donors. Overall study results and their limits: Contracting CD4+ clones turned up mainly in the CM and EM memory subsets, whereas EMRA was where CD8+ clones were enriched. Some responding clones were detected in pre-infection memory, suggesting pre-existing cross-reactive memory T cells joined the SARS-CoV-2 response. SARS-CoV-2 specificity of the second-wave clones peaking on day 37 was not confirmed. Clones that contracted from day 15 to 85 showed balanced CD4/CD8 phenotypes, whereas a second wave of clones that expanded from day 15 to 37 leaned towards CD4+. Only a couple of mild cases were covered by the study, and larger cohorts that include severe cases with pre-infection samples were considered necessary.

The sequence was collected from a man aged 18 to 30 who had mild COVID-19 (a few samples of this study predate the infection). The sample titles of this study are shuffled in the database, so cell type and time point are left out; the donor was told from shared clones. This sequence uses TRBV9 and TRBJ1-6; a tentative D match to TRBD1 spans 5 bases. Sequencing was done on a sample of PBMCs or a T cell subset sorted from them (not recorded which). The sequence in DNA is TGTGCCAGCAGCTCCCGGCGGGGCGGATCGAATTCACCCCTCCACTTT. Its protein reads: CASSSRRGGSNSPLHF.